The rows below give T cell receptor beta chains drawn from one sample of a study of Graves' ophthalmopathy and Graves' hyperthyroidism. TCRdb re-derived calls from the multiplex PCR reads in MiXCR, one entry per CDR3 protein. The table lists about 700,000 distinct CDR3 sequences, roughly 40% of them singletons. Sequencing used peripheral blood. All receptors come from an adult man with Graves' ophthalmopathy. Each CDR3 is given with its conserved first and last residue. Fields, in order: D gene, clone size, V gene, J gene, CDR3 DNA, CDR3 protein. A D gene is named only where the DNA matches it firmly. Clone sizes are given selectively: once, few, many, or a class where the clone is expanded.

NA	many	TRBV15	TRBJ1-1	TGTGCCACCAGCAGAGACAGGGGAGACACTGAAGCTTTCTTT	CATSRDRGDTEAFF
NA	NA	TRBV24-1	TRBJ1-5	TGTGCCACCAGTACCCGGTGGGGGTCTCGACAGCCCCAGCATTTT	CATSTRWGSRQPQHF
TRBD2	NA	TRBV7-9	TRBJ2-5	TGTGCCAGCAGCTTAGGACGGGGGGGCTCCATTAACCAAGAGACCCAGTACTTC	CASSLGRGGSINQETQYF
NA	few	TRBV5-8	TRBJ2-5	TGTGCCAGCAGCTTGACGGAATCGCGGGAGACCCAGTACTTC	CASSLTESRETQYF
NA	NA	TRBV7-8	TRBJ1-2	TGTGCCAGCACATCCGAAAGGGGTGATTATGGCTACGCCTTC	CASTSERGDYGYAF
NA	NA	TRBV19	TRBJ1-1	TGTGCCAGTAGGAGGGGGGGGGGCGCTTACGCTGAAGCTTTCTTT	CASRRGGGAYAEAFF
NA	many	TRBV7-2	TRBJ2-5	TGTGCCAGCAGCTTAGTAGGTGGGGGGACACAAGAGACCCAGTACTTC	CASSLVGGGTQETQYF
NA	many	TRBV10-3	TRBJ1-5	TGTGCCAGCAGTTACTCCAGATATGAGCCCCAGCATTTT	CASSYSRYEPQHF
TRBD1	many	TRBV7-2	TRBJ1-5	TGTGCCAGCAGCCCAGACAGGGAGGCCCAGCATTTT	CASSPDREAQHF
NA	NA	TRBV7-9	TRBJ1-6	TGTGCCAGCAGCTTAGGACTTGGTGTAAATTCTTCACCCCTCCACTTT	CASSLGLGVNSSPLHF
TRBD2	NA	TRBV10-3	TRBJ2-7	TGTGCCAGCAGTCTGAGGCTAGCGGGGGTATCCTACGAGCAGTACTTC	CASSLRLAGVSYEQYF
NA	NA	TRBV7-1	TRBJ2-1	TGTGCCAGCAGCTCAGCCCCAACCTACGAGCAGTTCTTC	CASSSAPTYEQFF
NA	few	TRBV7-9	TRBJ1-2	TGTGCCAGTTTGGATGAAGTGGGATATGGCTACACCTTC	CASLDEVGYGYTF
NA	few	TRBV2	TRBJ2-7	TGTGCCAGCAGCACAAACATCCCCGGGACGGCGATCCTAGAGCAGTACTTC	CASSTNIPGTAILEQYF
TRBD2	NA	TRBV4-2	TRBJ2-7	TGTGCCAGCAGTTTGGGACTAGACAGCTACGAGCAGTACTTC	CASSLGLDSYEQYF
NA	few	TRBV6-6	TRBJ2-3	TGTGCCAGCACCTCCCCCAGGGGTGGGGGGTCAGATACGCAGTATTTT	CASTSPRGGGSDTQYF
TRBD1	NA	TRBV24-1	TRBJ1-2	TGTGCCACCAGTGATTCGGGACAGGGAGGAGGCTACACCTTC	CATSDSGQGGGYTF
NA	NA	TRBV10-2	TRBJ1-4	TGTGCCAGCAGACGCGGGGGGGGAGCAACTAATGAAAAACTGTTTTTT	CASRRGGGATNEKLFF
NA	once	TRBV2	TRBJ1-2	TGTGCCAGCAGTTACTCGAGAGGGGGGAGAGTAGGCTACACCTTC	CASSYSRGGRVGYTF
NA	many	TRBV7-9	TRBJ2-2	TGTGCCAGCAGCTTGGGTTACAACACCGGGGAGCTGTTTTTT	CASSLGYNTGELFF
TRBD1	NA	TRBV2	TRBJ1-2	TGTGCCAGCAGTGGGCAGACAGGGGGCAATGGCTACACCTTC	CASSGQTGGNGYTF
NA	NA	TRBV10-3	TRBJ2-7	TGTGCCATCAGTGGGGTCAGGCATGGAACCGGGGAGCTGTACTTC	CAISGVRHGTGELYF
NA	NA	TRBV13	TRBJ1-2	TGTGCCAGCAGCTTACGGGGAGGGCCCGACGGCTACACCTTC	CASSLRGGPDGYTF
TRBD1	few	TRBV9	TRBJ1-3	TGTGCCAGCAGCGCCTATTGGAGACAGGGGGAAGGAAACACCATATATTTT	CASSAYWRQGEGNTIYF
TRBD1	NA	TRBV12-3/TRBV12-4	TRBJ1-6	TGTGCCAGCAGTTACTCGGACAGGGTGGGTTATAATTCACCCCTCCACTTT	CASSYSDRVGYNSPLHF
NA	many	TRBV29-1	TRBJ1-1	TGCAGCGTTGGTCCAGGCCTCGGCACTGAAGCTTTCTTT	CSVGPGLGTEAFF
TRBD1	many	TRBV2	TRBJ1-2	TGTGCCAGCAGCAGGGGGAGTCAACCTAACTATGGCTACACCTTC	CASSRGSQPNYGYTF
NA	NA	TRBV19	TRBJ2-5	TGTGCCAGTAGTATAGATCTGAACGCAGAAGAGACCCAGTACTTC	CASSIDLNAEETQYF
TRBD1	medium-sized	TRBV20-1	TRBJ1-2	TGCAGTGCTAGGGCAGGGGGTGGCTACACCTTC	CSARAGGGYTF
NA	NA	TRBV25-1	TRBJ1-2	TGTGCCAGCAGTCTGAGGGCTCTCGTTGGCTACACCTTC	CASSLRALVGYTF
TRBD1	few	TRBV20-1	TRBJ1-4	TGCAGTGCTAGAGATGACAGGGTATTTGAAAAACTGTTTTTT	CSARDDRVFEKLFF
TRBD1	many	TRBV10-3	TRBJ1-1	TGTGCCATCAGTGCGGGACAGGGGATAGCTTTCTTT	CAISAGQGIAFF
NA	many	TRBV19	TRBJ1-1	TGTGCCAGTAGTATAACGGCGCGAAACACTGAAGCTTTCTTT	CASSITARNTEAFF
NA	NA	TRBV6-1	TRBJ2-5	TGTGCCAGCAGAAGGACACCGACAAACCAAGAGACCCAGTACTTC	CASRRTPTNQETQYF
NA	NA	TRBV10-3	TRBJ1-6	TGTGCCATCAGTGAGGGTTCACCCCTCCACTTT	CAISEGSPLHF
NA	many	TRBV11-2	TRBJ1-1	TGTGCCAGCAGCCCTAGCGGGTCCGATGGGACTGAAGCTTTCTTT	CASSPSGSDGTEAFF
NA	NA	TRBV6-4	TRBJ1-5	TGTGCCAGCAGTTCCCCCCGGGCCGGCAATCAGCCCCAGCATTTT	CASSSPRAGNQPQHF
TRBD1	few	TRBV6-5	TRBJ1-2	TGTGCCAGCAGTTACTTACGGACAGGGGGCGGCTATGGCTACACCTTC	CASSYLRTGGGYGYTF
TRBD2	many	TRBV7-6	TRBJ2-7	TGTGCCAGCAGCTCAGGACTAGCGGGGGTCTCCTACGAGCAGTACTTC	CASSSGLAGVSYEQYF
TRBD1	many	TRBV19	TRBJ1-1	TGTGCCAGTCAGAGGGGACAGATTGAAGCTTTCTTT	CASQRGQIEAFF
NA	many	TRBV7-9	TRBJ2-6	TGTGCCAGCAGCCCGAGGGCGGGGGCCAACGTCCTGACTTTC	CASSPRAGANVLTF
NA	once	TRBV2	TRBJ2-7	TGTGCCAGCCTAGGGGGGGATTACGAGCAGTACTTC	CASLGGDYEQYF
TRBD1	NA	TRBV4-1	TRBJ1-3	TGCGCCAGCAGCCCTGGACAGGGGGCATACACCATATATTTT	CASSPGQGAYTIYF
NA	NA	TRBV29-1	TRBJ1-2	TGCAGCGCATCCGGGACGGTGGCGTATGGCTACACCTTC	CSASGTVAYGYTF
TRBD1	NA	TRBV4-1	TRBJ2-3	TGTGCCAGCAGCGAGGACAGGGGGCAAGGAGATACGCAGTATTTT	CASSEDRGQGDTQYF
TRBD1	few	TRBV7-9	TRBJ1-5	TGTGCCAGCAGCTGGACAGGGGAGACAGATCAGCCCCAGCATTTT	CASSWTGETDQPQHF
NA	many	TRBV29-1	TRBJ1-3	TGCAGCGTTGAAAGCGGGCTCTCTGGAAACACCATATATTTT	CSVESGLSGNTIYF
TRBD2	few	TRBV10-3	TRBJ2-7	TGTGCCATCAGTGAGTCGGCGGGACTAGCGGGGCTAGGGTACGAGCAGTACTTC	CAISESAGLAGLGYEQYF
NA	many	TRBV29-1	TRBJ2-5	TGCAGCGTTGAAGGACCAGAACAAGAGACCCAGTACTTC	CSVEGPEQETQYF
NA	many	TRBV9	TRBJ1-6	TGTGCCAGCAGCCCCTCGAATAATTCACCCCTCCACTTT	CASSPSNNSPLHF
NA	NA	TRBV25-1	TRBJ1-1	TGTGCCAGCAGTGACTCGGGACGGAGTGAAGCTTTCTTT	CASSDSGRSEAFF
NA	NA	TRBV20-1	TRBJ2-5	TGCAGTGCTAGAGCCCCCGGGGAGACCCAGTACTTC	CSARAPGETQYF
NA	few	TRBV28	TRBJ1-5	TGTGCCAGCAGACAGGATCTTAGCAATCAGCCCCAGCATTTT	CASRQDLSNQPQHF
NA	once	TRBV24-1	TRBJ1-5	TGTGCCACCAGTGATAGAGGGTGGCAAGAGACCCAGCATTTT	CATSDRGWQETQHF
NA	NA	TRBV9	TRBJ1-1	TGTGCCAGCAGCCTGTACAGGGATTCGGGAACTGAAGCTTTCTTT	CASSLYRDSGTEAFF
TRBD1	NA	TRBV15	TRBJ1-6	TGTGCCACCAGCCGACCGGGACAGGGGAACTATAATTCACCCCTCCACTTT	CATSRPGQGNYNSPLHF
NA	NA	TRBV2	TRBJ1-3	TGTGCCAGCAGTTACTCGAGGTCCAACAGATACGGAAACACCATATATTTT	CASSYSRSNRYGNTIYF
NA	few	TRBV20-1	TRBJ2-7	TGCAGTGCTATCCGAGACAGCTCCTACGAGCAGTACTTC	CSAIRDSSYEQYF
NA	NA	TRBV6-4	TRBJ2-2	TGTGCCAGCATCCGGGACGGCAACACCGGGGAGCTGTTTTTT	CASIRDGNTGELFF